The next 32 T cell receptor beta chains were all read from a single sample in a study of T cells in localized non-small cell lung cancer. Produced via immunoSEQ multiplex PCR; TCRdb's table is partial and in-frame only. The sample consists of 15,000 to 20,000 clones, around four fifths of them appearing once. This material consisted of peripheral blood, taken before any cancer treatment. These receptors were obtained from a male donor aged 60 or over with stage III lung adenocarcinoma.

Only one count was recorded for this clone. The chain has TRBV4-1 and TRBJ1-1; D remains unclear. The germline CDR1 and CDR2 sequences are MGHRA and YSYEKL. The V gene lost 3 bases and the J gene lost 1 base, with 6 bases spanning the gap. The CDR3 extends over 13 amino acids. The DNA for the CDR3 is TGCGCCAGCAGCCACCCCCGGAACACTGAAGCTTTCTTT. Translated: CASSHPRNTEAFF.

Details on this clone: An end of the junction differs from the germline gene, which may be a read error. V gene TRBV7-7 combines with J gene TRBJ2-3, with 10 bases that match TRBD2. CDR3 length equals 15 residues. Germline values: CDR1 SSHAT, CDR2 FNYEAQ (reference sequence). Written as DNA, the CDR3 is TGTGCTAGCAGCACCGGACTAGCGGCGACAGATACGCAGTATTTT. This codes for CASSTGLAATDTQYF.

V usage is TRBV12-5 and J usage is TRBJ1-6, with a weak D call TRBD1 (6 bases). This CDR3 spans 14 amino acids. In germline, CDR1 is LGHNT, CDR2 FRNRAP. The V end was cut by 6 bases, the J end by 10 bases, with 16 bases between. The CDR3 nucleotides are TGTGCTAGTGGCCAGGAGGGGGGAGAGTCACCCCTCCACTTT. This sequence encodes CASGQEGGESPLHF. The variable domain in full, with the rest retrieved from reference TRBV12-5 and TRBJ1-6, is DARVTQTPRHKVTEMGQEVTMRCQPILGHNTVFWYRQTMMQGLELLAYFRNRAPLDDSGMPKDRFSAEMPDATLATLKIQPSEPRDSAVYFCASGQEGGESPLHFGNGTRLTVT.

The chain has TRBV5-1 and TRBJ2-1; D is unclear. CDR1 SGHRS and CDR2 YFSETQ come from the germline V gene. This CDR3 is built from 14 residues. V shed 0 bases and J shed 7 bases, with 11 bases lying between them. CDR3 amino acids: CASSLGAGRNEQFF. The CDR3 DNA sequence: TGCGCCAGCAGCTTGGGGGCCGGTCGGAATGAGCAGTTCTTC.

V and J are TRBV7-6 and TRBJ2-5, with D tentatively TRBD1 (6 bases). The CDR3 loop spans 12 amino acids. V lost 5 bases, J lost 5 bases, and 9 bases lay in between. Germline-derived CDR1 and CDR2 are SGHVS and FNYEAQ. CDR3 loop: CASSNRAETQYF. CDR3 DNA sequence: TGTGCCAGCAGCAACAGGGCGGAGACCCAGTACTTC.

J is TRBJ2-5 and V is TRBV5-6; 7 bases map to TRBD1. The CDR3 totals 15 residues. V lost 4 bases, J lost 2 bases, and 8 bases stayed unmatched. Germline V gene data show CDR1 as SGHDT and CDR2 as YYEEEE. CDR3 nucleotide sequence: TGTGCCAGCAGCACCCGACAGGGCCTACAAGAGACCCAGTACTTC. Translating it yields CASSTRQGLQETQYF. Looking up the rest from reference TRBV5-6 and TRBJ2-5 gives the full variable domain: DAGVTQSPTHLIKTRGQQVTLRCSPKSGHDTVSWYQQALGQGPQFIFQYYEEEERQRGNFPDRFSGHQFPNYSSELNVNALLLGDSALYLCASSTRQGLQETQYFGPGTRLLVL.

The V call is TRBV18, the J call TRBJ2-7; D call uncertain. V gave up 4 bases and J gave up 0 bases, with 10 bases separating them. The CDR3 spans 14 residues. The germline V gene encodes CDR1 KGHSH and CDR2 LQKENI. This chain's CDR3 is CASSLTTASYEQYF. In nucleotides, the CDR3 is TGTGCCAGCTCACTGACGACGGCCTCCTACGAGCAGTACTTC.

This chain links TRBV7-6 with TRBJ1-3; no clear D gene. CDR3 length: 13 residues. From germline, CDR1 is SGHVS and CDR2 FNYEAQ. Trimming removed 6 bases at V and 5 bases at J, with 11 bases between. The DNA for the CDR3 is TGTGCCAGCAGAGAGGCCTCAAGAAACACCATATATTTT. Its translation is CASREASRNTIYF.

This clone occurred once. V and J are TRBV5-4 and TRBJ2-7; no reliable D call. V lost 7 bases and J 4 bases, leaving 21 bases between the germline ends. CDR1 is SGHNT and CDR2 is YYREEE in the germline V gene (reference sequence). This CDR3 region has 15 residues. DNA for the CDR3: TGTGCCAGCGGCGTAGGGCCTCCAGCCCAATACGAGCAGTACTTC. It encodes CASGVGPPAQYEQYF. Based on the CDR3 plus reference TRBV5-4 and TRBJ2-7, the full variable domain is ETGVTQSPTHLIKTRGQQVTLRCSSQSGHNTVSWYQQALGQGPQFIFQYYREEENGRGNFPPRFSGLQFPNYSSELNVNALELDDSALYLCASGVGPPAQYEQYFGPGTRLTVT.

The rearrangement joins TRBV6-5 to TRBJ2-7; 8 positions match TRBD2. This CDR3 is 16 amino acids long. V trimming: 4 bases; J trimming: 7 bases; junction bases outside the gene matches: 15. Germline CDR1 and CDR2: MNHEY and SVGAGI. The CDR3 coding sequence is TGTGCCAGCAGTTCATCACCGGGACTAGAATCGAGGGAGCAGTACTTC. Protein product: CASSSSPGLESREQYF.

This clone has just one count. The CDR3 DNA sequence: TGTGCCAGCAGCTTAGCCAGGGGACTAGCGGGGGGTGTTAAGGCCAACGTCCTGACTTTC. Translation gives CASSLARGLAGGVKANVLTF. The chain couples TRBV7-2 to TRBJ2-6, with 15 bases aligning to TRBD2. V shed 0 bases and J 6 bases; nucleotides not matched to a gene: 9. Germline V CDR1 and CDR2: SGHTA, FQGNSA. The CDR3 consists of 20 residues.

The chain combines TRBV19 with TRBJ1-1; no clear D gene. The length of the CDR3 is 15 residues. Germline V gene sequence: CDR1 LNHDA, CDR2 SQIVND (reference sequence). The V and J ends lost 10 bases and 5 bases respectively, with 23 bases between them. For the CDR3, the DNA is TGTGCCACCTTCCCCCCCGGCGCGGGATGGACTGAAGCTTTCTTT. The encoded protein is CATFPPGAGWTEAFF.

This clone was seen more than once but under ten times. The chain recombines TRBV9 with TRBJ2-2; 7 bases are a match to TRBD2. Germline values: CDR1 SGDLS, CDR2 YYNGEE. The CDR3 covers 16 residues. Trimming at V came to 1 base and at J to 5 bases, leaving 8 bases not matched to a gene. CDR3 nucleotide sequence: TGTGCCAGCAGCGTACAGTCTATCGGGGGGACCGGGGAGCTGTTTTTT. Translated: CASSVQSIGGTGELFF.

The chain couples TRBV2 to TRBJ2-3; 13 bases match TRBD2. Germline V gives CDR1 SNHLY, CDR2 FYNNEI. The V gene end was trimmed by 7 bases and the J gene end by 1 base; junction bases not matched to a gene: 5. This CDR3 comprises 16 residues. CDR3 in DNA: TGTGCCAGCAAGACTAGCGGGGGGTATGGCACAGATACGCAGTATTTT. This gives the protein CASKTSGGYGTDTQYF.

This clone appeared once. At one end the junction does not follow the germline gene, possibly because of a read error. The sample contains more than one DNA sequence encoding this CDR3. The rearrangement uses TRBV4-1 and TRBJ2-2; D possibly matches TRBD1 or TRBD2 (5 bases each). CDR3 length: 16 residues. Germline CDR1 reads MGHRA; CDR2 reads YSYEKL. The chain's CDR3 is CASSQMRTGHTGELFF. Written as DNA, the CDR3 is TGCGCCAGCAGCCAAATGAGGACTGGACACACCGGAGAGCTGTTTTTT.

The genes are TRBV6-1 and TRBJ2-2; D call uncertain. Trimming left V 1 base short and J 0 bases short, with 15 bases between. The CDR3 loop spans 18 amino acids. CDR1 MNHNS and CDR2 SASEGT come from the germline V gene. The CDR3 loop is CASSEVRRVSANTGELFF. CDR3 DNA: TGTGCCAGCAGTGAAGTGCGAAGGGTATCCGCGAACACCGGGGAGCTGTTTTTT.

V and J are TRBV10-3 and TRBJ2-5; TRBD2 agrees at 16 bases. CDR1 and CDR2 (germline): ENHRY, SYGVKD. This CDR3 spans 16 amino acids. J gave up 4 bases and V 6 bases, and 5 bases lay outside the gene matches. Written as DNA, the CDR3 is TGTGCCATCAGATCCGGGACTAGCGGGGGGGCAGAGACCCAGTACTTC. Translation: CAIRSGTSGGAETQYF.

This chain connects TRBV6-1 to TRBJ1-2, with 7 bases identical to TRBD1. The junction had 6 bases not matched to a gene; V was cut back by 1 base and J by 7 bases. The germline CDR1 and CDR2 sequences are MNHNS and SASEGT. This CDR3 is 14 amino acids long. The CDR3 DNA follows: TGTGCCAGCAGTGAAGTGGAGGGGGCGGGTGGCTACACCTTC. It translates to CASSEVEGAGGYTF.

This chain joins TRBV12-5 and TRBJ2-3, with a tentative D call TRBD2 (7 bases). The germline CDR1 and CDR2 sequences are LGHNT and FRNRAP. This CDR3 has 17 residues. V lost 2 bases and J 3 bases, leaving 18 bases between the germline ends. The chain's CDR3 is CASGLNLGGGKTDTQYF. The CDR3 DNA is TGTGCTAGTGGTTTGAACTTGGGAGGGGGGAAGACAGATACGCAGTATTTT.

CDR3: CASSENRNQPQHF. The CDR3 region has the DNA TGCGCCAGCAGTGAGAACAGGAATCAGCCCCAGCATTTT. V usage is TRBV10-2 and J usage is TRBJ1-5; D possibly corresponds to TRBD1 (5 bases). CDR1 and CDR2 from the germline V gene are WSHSY and SAAADI. V was clipped by 2 bases and J by 4 bases, with 6 bases between them. CDR3 length: 13 amino acids.

The chain recombines TRBV6-1 with TRBJ1-3; D possibly corresponds to TRBD1 (5 bases). CDR1 MNHNS and CDR2 SASEGT come from the germline V gene. Trimming left V 6 bases short and J 4 bases short, with 16 bases between. There are 15 residues in the CDR3. CDR3 residues: CASSEGIARGNTIYF. CDR3 sequence (DNA): TGTGCCAGCAGCGAGGGGATCGCCCGCGGAAACACCATATATTTT.

V usage is TRBV30 and J usage is TRBJ1-4; 11 positions agree with TRBD1. V gave up 1 base and J gave up 8 bases; unmatched junction bases: 6. The germline V gene has CDR1 GTSNPN and CDR2 SVGIG (reference sequence). This CDR3 is 15 amino acids long. This chain's CDR3 is CAWSAMGTGGEKLFF. In nucleotides, the CDR3 is TGTGCCTGGAGTGCGATGGGGACAGGGGGGGAAAAACTGTTTTTT.

To note about this clone: One end of the junction fails to match germline, which may point to a read error. V gene TRBV6-1 combines with J gene TRBJ1-1; weak D call: TRBD1 (6 bases). CDR1 MNHNS and CDR2 SASEGT come from the germline V gene. CDR3 length equals 12 residues. The chain's CDR3 is CASSYGDTEAFF. As DNA, the CDR3 is TGTGCCAGCAGTTATGGGGACACCGAAGCTTTCTTT.

The rearrangement joins TRBV6-5 to TRBJ1-2; D remains ambiguous. The CDR3 contains 13 residues. CDR1 and CDR2 (germline): MNHEY, SVGAGI. Between the trimmed V and J ends, which lost 5 bases and 2 bases, there was a span of 9 bases. The CDR3 DNA reads as TGTGCCAGCAGTGTGTTGGGGAACTATGGCTACACCTTC. This encodes CASSVLGNYGYTF.

In its sample, this clone was seen a few times. J is TRBJ1-1 and V is TRBV6-5; D unclear. V lost 7 bases and J lost 4, with 16 bases in between. Germline V lookup: CDR1 MNHEY, CDR2 SVGAGI. The CDR3 covers 14 residues. CDR3 protein: CASINSHGGTEAFF. The CDR3 bases are TGTGCCAGCATCAACTCTCACGGTGGCACTGAAGCTTTCTTT.

The chain's CDR3 is CAISADRDSEAFF. Written as DNA, the CDR3 is TGTGCCATCAGCGCCGACAGGGATAGCGAAGCTTTCTTT. The chain links TRBV10-3 to TRBJ1-1; TRBD1 aligns across 7 bases. Germline CDR1 reads ENHRY; CDR2 reads SYGVKD. V lost 6 bases to trimming and J lost 8 bases; unmatched junction nucleotides: 9. The CDR3 spans 13 residues.

The chain recombines TRBV6-1 with TRBJ1-1; 9 bases are a match to TRBD1. This CDR3 has 12 amino acids. V was pared by 6 bases and J by 4 bases, with 0 bases of the junction left unmatched. The germline V gene encodes CDR1 MNHNS and CDR2 SASEGT. In nucleotides, the CDR3 is TGTGCCAGCAGGACAGGGGGCACTGAAGCTTTCTTT. Residues: CASRTGGTEAFF.

The rearrangement joins TRBV25-1 to TRBJ1-2; D ambiguous. The CDR3 sequence is 12 residues long. The germline gives CDR1 MGHDK, CDR2 SYGVNS. Trimming left V 4 bases short and J 5 bases short, with 8 bases between. CDR3 sequence (DNA): TGTGCCAGCAGTGGTTCACAGTATGGCTACACCTTC. Residues: CASSGSQYGYTF.

This chain joins TRBV7-8 and TRBJ2-7; 9 nucleotides line up with TRBD2. This CDR3 region has 16 residues. Germline values: CDR1 SGHVS, CDR2 FQNEAQ. V lost 5 bases and J lost 2; bases outside the gene matches: 10. The CDR3 spells CASSAGPRGGAYEQYF. The CDR3 DNA reads TGTGCCAGCAGCGCCGGGCCTCGCGGGGGGGCCTACGAGCAGTACTTC.

This clone was found a few times. This chain uses TRBV7-2 with TRBJ1-2, with 8 bases that match TRBD1. Germline values: CDR1 SGHTA, CDR2 FQGNSA. This CDR3 is built from 14 residues. J was trimmed by 2 bases and V by 3 bases; bases with no gene match: 2. The CDR3: CASSFTGGNYGYTF. The DNA for the CDR3 is TGTGCCAGCAGCTTCACAGGGGGGAACTATGGCTACACCTTC.

V gene TRBV7-9 combines with J gene TRBJ2-7, with D perhaps being TRBD1 or TRBD2 (5 bases each). CDR1 and CDR2 (germline): SEHNR, FQNEAQ (reference sequence). This CDR3 has 17 residues. V was pared by 4 bases and J by 5 bases, with 24 bases between. The CDR3 sequence is CASSSGLVGGLRNEQYF. The CDR3, as DNA: TGTGCCAGCAGCTCGGGGCTGGTGGGCGGGTTGAGGAACGAGCAGTACTTC.

J is TRBJ1-5 and V is TRBV2, with 7 nucleotides matching TRBD1. With 6 bases clipped from V and 5 bases from J, the junction kept 7 bases outside the gene matches. In germline, CDR1 is SNHLY, CDR2 FYNNEI. The CDR3 runs 14 residues. CDR3 bases: TGTGCCAGCAGCGAACAGGGGTTGGATCAGCCCCAGCATTTT. The encoded protein is CASSEQGLDQPQHF.